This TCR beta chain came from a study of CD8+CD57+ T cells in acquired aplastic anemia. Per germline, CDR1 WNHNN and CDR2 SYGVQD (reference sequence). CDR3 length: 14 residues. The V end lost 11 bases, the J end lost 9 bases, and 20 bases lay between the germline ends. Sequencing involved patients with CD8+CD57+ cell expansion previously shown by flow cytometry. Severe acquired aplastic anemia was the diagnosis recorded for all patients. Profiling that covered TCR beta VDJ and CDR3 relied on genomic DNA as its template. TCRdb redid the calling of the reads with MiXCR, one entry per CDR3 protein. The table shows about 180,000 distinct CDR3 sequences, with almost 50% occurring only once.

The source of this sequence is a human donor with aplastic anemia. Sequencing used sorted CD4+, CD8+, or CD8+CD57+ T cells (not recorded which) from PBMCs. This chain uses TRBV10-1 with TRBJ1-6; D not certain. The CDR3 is CALPEGTTFSPLHF. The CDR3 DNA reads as TGCGCCCTCCCAGAGGGAACCACCTTTTCACCCCTCCACTTT.